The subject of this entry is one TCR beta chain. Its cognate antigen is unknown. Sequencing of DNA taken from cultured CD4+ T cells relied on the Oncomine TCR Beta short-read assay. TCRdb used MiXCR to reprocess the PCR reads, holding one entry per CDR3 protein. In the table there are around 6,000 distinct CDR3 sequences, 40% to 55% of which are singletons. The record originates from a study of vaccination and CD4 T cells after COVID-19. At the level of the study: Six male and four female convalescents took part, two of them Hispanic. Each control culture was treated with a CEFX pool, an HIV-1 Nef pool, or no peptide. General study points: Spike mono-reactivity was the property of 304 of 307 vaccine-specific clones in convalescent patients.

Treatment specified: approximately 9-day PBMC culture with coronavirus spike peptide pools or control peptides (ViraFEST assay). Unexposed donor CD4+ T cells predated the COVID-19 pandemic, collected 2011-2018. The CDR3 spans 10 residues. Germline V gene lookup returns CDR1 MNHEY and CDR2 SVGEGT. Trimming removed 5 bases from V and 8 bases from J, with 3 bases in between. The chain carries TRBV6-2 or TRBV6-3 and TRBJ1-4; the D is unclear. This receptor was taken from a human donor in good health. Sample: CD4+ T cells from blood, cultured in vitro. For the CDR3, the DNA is TGTGCCAGCAGTAGCGAAAAACTGTTTTTT. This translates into CASSSEKLFF.